This T cell receptor (beta chain) was profiled in a study of long-term antiretroviral therapy in people with HIV. At survey level, the immunoSEQ assay was run in its v3.0 version. TCRdb keeps only in-frame clones here, not all; method: immunoSEQ multiplex PCR. The profile shows 2,500 to 3,000 clones, 75% to 85% of them singletons. General study results and limits: Every time point showed a repertoire led by clones expanded before ART. Diversity went up after ART and still fell short of transplant donor controls. Blood was collected between the mid-2000s and the late 2010s, possibly under older ART regimens.

This clone appeared a single time. Its antigen is as yet unknown. Trimming cost V 1 base and J 5 bases; bases outside gene matches: 7. CDR3 length: 15 residues. Germline V lookup: CDR1 SGHNT, CDR2 YYREEE (reference sequence). This chain joins TRBV5-4 and TRBJ1-1; TRBD1 agrees at 8 bases. The receptor's source is a woman aged 40 to 50 with HIV. The specimen was unsorted PBMCs, collected 0.4 years before starting antiretroviral therapy. CDR3 region: CASSLPGQGRTEAFF. DNA of the CDR3: TGTGCCAGCAGCTTGCCTGGACAGGGTCGGACTGAAGCTTTCTTT. Combining the CDR3 with reference TRBV5-4 and TRBJ1-1 gives the whole variable domain ETGVTQSPTHLIKTRGQQVTLRCSSQSGHNTVSWYQQALGQGPQFIFQYYREEENGRGNFPPRFSGLQFPNYSSELNVNALELDDSALYLCASSLPGQGRTEAFFGQGTRLTVV.